Sequencing of this T cell receptor (beta chain) was carried out in a study of siplizumab effects on memory and regulatory T cells. The CDR3 consists of 18 residues. Trimming cost V 4 bases and J 2 bases; bases outside gene matches: 9. CDR1 is ENHRY, CDR2 SYGVKD, per germline. Method: immunoSEQ multiplex PCR; TCRdb's copy keeps in-frame clones and lacks some. The sample has roughly 100,000 clones, more than 85% seen once. In regard to this clone: The antigen is not known.

Whole-study results and caveats: Unstimulated subsets accounted for the mapping of only a minor share of the clones that were alloreactive. Naive T cells appeared more diverse than memory cells and seemed to be major alloresponse contributors. Whether proliferating Tregs in siplizumab cultures suppress was not functionally confirmed. Siplizumab brought about a significant reduction in alloreactive sequences traceable to unstimulated CD4+ memory cells.

The sequenced material came from CD4+ T cells sorted from blood. This sequence originates from a human donor in good health. V and J are TRBV10-3 and TRBJ2-6; 9 bases are a match to TRBD1. For the CDR3, the DNA is TGTGCCATCAGTGTGGCTAGGACAGGGGACCCTGGGGCCAACGTCCTGACTTTC. The encoded protein is CAISVARTGDPGANVLTF.